This TCR beta chain is from a study of cytomegalovirus exposure and HLA in healthy donors. Findings and limits, study-wide: Listed as cytomegalovirus-associated were over 150 TCR beta chains. Among TCR sequences, most were rare, though some public TCRs appeared in many donors.

The ends were cut back, 7 bases at V and 2 bases at J, with 15 bases in the middle. The CDR3 is made up of 14 amino acids. Germline CDR1 and CDR2: SGHNT and YYREEE (reference sequence). Primers: 60 Vbeta forward and 13 Jbeta reverse. The data were produced by immunoSEQ multiplex PCR, yet TCRdb's version contains in-frame clones alone and is incomplete. The sample carries around 170,000 clones, approximately 79% recorded once. Worth noting for this clone: What it binds is not known.

This chain uses TRBV5-4 with TRBJ1-2; D gene ambiguous. Sequenced material: PBMCs. The receptor was isolated from a man in his forties or fifties in good health and CMV-seropositive. The CDR3 region is CASFWNPGNYGYTF. In DNA form, the CDR3 reads TGTGCCAGCTTCTGGAATCCAGGAAACTATGGCTACACCTTC.